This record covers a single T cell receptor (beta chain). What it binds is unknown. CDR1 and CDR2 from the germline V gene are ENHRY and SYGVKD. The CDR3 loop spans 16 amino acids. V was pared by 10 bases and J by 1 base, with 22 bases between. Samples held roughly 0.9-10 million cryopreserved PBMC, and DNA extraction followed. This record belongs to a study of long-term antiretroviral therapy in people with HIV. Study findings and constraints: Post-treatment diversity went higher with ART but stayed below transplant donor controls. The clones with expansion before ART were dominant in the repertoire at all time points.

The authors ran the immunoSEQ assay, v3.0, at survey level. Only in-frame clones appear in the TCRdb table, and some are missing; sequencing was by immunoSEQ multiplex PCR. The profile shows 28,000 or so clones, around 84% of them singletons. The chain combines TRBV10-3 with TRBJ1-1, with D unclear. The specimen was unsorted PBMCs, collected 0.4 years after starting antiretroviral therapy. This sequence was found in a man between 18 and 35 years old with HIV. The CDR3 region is CATEAGNRGGNTEAFF. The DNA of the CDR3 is TGTGCCACGGAGGCGGGGAATCGAGGCGGGAACACTGAAGCTTTCTTT.